The clone carrying this TCR beta chain showed up just a few times. The antigen is undetermined. TCRdb passed the reads through MiXCR, listing each CDR3 protein once. Here the sample spans fewer than 130,000 distinct CDR3 sequences, under 45% being singletons. J gave up 0 bases and V 2 bases, and 3 bases lay outside the gene matches. CDR1 and CDR2 (germline): SGHVT, SQSDAQ. This CDR3 has 16 residues. This sample was taken from a study of T cell repertoires in cytomegalovirus infection. The wider study: Both a matching HLA type and CMV infection were indicated by public TCR beta signatures. Whole-study findings and limits: Adding up the frequency of public TCR beta families identified people who carried CMV plus the relevant HLA. The ex vivo response was dominated by HLA-C-restricted CMV-specific TCR beta clonotypes.

This TCR derives from a human donor in good health (CMV status not recorded). Some clones in this sample may be carry-over from other donors' samples. Source: CD8+ T cells from cultured PBMCs, taken from culture after CMV antigen stimulation. The chain uses TRBV7-4 and TRBJ2-3; TRBD2 aligns across 9 bases. The CDR3 bases are TGTGCCAGCAGCTTATCGACTAGCGGTAGCACAGATACGCAGTATTTT. It codes for CASSLSTSGSTDTQYF.